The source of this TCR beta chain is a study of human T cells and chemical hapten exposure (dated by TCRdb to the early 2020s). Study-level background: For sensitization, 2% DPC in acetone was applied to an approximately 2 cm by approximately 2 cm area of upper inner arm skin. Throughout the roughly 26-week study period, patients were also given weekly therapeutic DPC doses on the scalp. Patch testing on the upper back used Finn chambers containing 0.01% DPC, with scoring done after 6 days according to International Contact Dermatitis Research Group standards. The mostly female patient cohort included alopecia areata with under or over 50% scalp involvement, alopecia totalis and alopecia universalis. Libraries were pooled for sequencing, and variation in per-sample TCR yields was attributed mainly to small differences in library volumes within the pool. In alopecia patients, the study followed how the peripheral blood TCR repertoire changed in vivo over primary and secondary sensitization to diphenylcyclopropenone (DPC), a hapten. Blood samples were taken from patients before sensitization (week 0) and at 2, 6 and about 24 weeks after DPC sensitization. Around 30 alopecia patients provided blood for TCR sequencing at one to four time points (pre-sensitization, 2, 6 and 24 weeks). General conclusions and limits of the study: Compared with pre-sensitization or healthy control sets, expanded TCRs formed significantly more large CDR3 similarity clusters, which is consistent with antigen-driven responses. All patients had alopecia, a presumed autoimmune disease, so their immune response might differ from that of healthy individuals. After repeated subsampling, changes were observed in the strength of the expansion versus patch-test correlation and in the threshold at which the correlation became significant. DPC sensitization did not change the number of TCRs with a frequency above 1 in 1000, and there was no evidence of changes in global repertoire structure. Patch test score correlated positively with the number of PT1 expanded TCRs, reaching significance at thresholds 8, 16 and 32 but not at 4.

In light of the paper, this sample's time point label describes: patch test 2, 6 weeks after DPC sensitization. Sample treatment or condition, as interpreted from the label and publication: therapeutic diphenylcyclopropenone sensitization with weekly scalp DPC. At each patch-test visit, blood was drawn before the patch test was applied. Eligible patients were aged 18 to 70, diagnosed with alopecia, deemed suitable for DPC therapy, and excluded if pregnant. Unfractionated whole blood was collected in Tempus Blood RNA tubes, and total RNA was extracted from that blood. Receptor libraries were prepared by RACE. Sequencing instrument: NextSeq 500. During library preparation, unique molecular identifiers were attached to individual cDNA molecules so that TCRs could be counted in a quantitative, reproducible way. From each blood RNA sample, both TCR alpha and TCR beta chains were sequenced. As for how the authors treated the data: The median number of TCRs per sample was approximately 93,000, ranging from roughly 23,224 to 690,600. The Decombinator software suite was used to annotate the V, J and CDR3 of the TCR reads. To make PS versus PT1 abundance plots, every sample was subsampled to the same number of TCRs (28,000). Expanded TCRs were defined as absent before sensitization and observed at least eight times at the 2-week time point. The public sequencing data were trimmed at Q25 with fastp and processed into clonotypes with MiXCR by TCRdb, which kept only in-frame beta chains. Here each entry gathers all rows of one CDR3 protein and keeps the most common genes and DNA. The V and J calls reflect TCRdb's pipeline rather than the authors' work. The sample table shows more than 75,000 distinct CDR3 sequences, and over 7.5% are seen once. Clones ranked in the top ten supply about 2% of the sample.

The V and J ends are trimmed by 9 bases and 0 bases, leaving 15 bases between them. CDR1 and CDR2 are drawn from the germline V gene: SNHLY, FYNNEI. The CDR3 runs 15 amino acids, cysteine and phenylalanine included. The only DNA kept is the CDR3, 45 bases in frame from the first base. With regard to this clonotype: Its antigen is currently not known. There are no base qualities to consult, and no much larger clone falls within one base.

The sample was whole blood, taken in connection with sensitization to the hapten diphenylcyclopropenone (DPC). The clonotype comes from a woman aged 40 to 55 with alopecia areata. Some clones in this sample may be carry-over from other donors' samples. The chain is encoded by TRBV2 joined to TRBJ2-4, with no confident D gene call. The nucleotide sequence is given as TGTGCCAGTCAACTTGACCCTGTAGCCAAAAACATTCAGTACTTC. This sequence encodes CASQLDPVAKNIQYF.